A selection of T cell receptor beta chains follows, all from one sample in a study of OX40 agonist ivuxolimab in advanced cancers. Produced via immunoSEQ multiplex PCR; TCRdb's table is partial and in-frame only. The profile shows about 77,000 clones, roughly 87% of them singletons. The sample in question was CD4+ or CD8+ T cells sorted from blood, obtained in a trial of the OX40 agonist ivuxolimab. The receptors come from an adult with an advanced solid tumor such as melanoma, head and neck, liver or kidney cancer. CDR3s include the opening cysteine and the closing phenylalanine or tryptophan. The D gene is left open where the match is weak. Clone size is given for some rows only: seen once, a few or many times, or a class if the clone is expanded.

>NA|TRBV4-1|TRBJ2-1|NA
TGCGCCAGCAGCTCAACAAGCGGTACTTACAATGAGCAGTTCTTC
CASSSTSGTYNEQFF
>TRBD2|TRBV19|TRBJ2-3|NA
TGTGCCAGTAGCCAACTAGCGGGGGGAAGCACAGATACGCAGTATTTT
CASSQLAGGSTDTQYF
>NA|TRBV6-5|TRBJ2-1|NA
TGTGCCAGCAGCCCCTCCGGCAATGAGCAGTTCTTC
CASSPSGNEQFF
>NA|TRBV6-6|TRBJ1-5|NA
TGTGCCAGCAGTTATGGAGGGGTTGGCAATCAGCCCCAGCATTTT
CASSYGGVGNQPQHF
>TRBD1|TRBV30|TRBJ1-6|NA
TGTGCCTGGAGTGTTGCCCGGACAGGGAGGGGTTCACCCCTCCACTTT
CAWSVARTGRGSPLHF
>NA|TRBV5-4|TRBJ2-3|NA
TGTGCCAGCAGCTTACAAGGTGTCCTCACAGATACGCAGTATTTT
CASSLQGVLTDTQYF
>NA|TRBV5-4|TRBJ2-7|NA
TGTGCCAGCAGCTTGGAATCCAGTAACTACGAGCAGTACTTC
CASSLESSNYEQYF
>TRBD1|TRBV2|TRBJ1-1|once
TGTGCCAGCAGCCCGGGACAGGGGAACACTGAAGCTTTCTTT
CASSPGQGNTEAFF
>NA|TRBV2|TRBJ1-4|few
TGTGCCAGCACTAGTACAGCTAATGAAAAACTGTTTTTT
CASTSTANEKLFF
>NA|TRBV5-1|TRBJ2-7|NA
TGCGCCAGCAGCTTGGACAGGGAATACCACGAGCAGTACTTC
CASSLDREYHEQYF
>NA|TRBV6-6|TRBJ1-1|NA
TGTGCCAGCAGTTCACCATCACGGAGGAACACTGAAGCTTTCTTT
CASSSPSRRNTEAFF
>NA|TRBV5-4|TRBJ2-7|medium-sized
TGTGCCAGCAGCCAGACACAGGGTAACGAGCAGTACTTC
CASSQTQGNEQYF
>NA|TRBV2|TRBJ1-4|NA
TGTGCCAGCAGTCCCACCTTTTCGGGGGAACTGTTTTTT
CASSPTFSGELFF
>TRBD1|TRBV28|TRBJ1-2|NA
TGTGCCAGCAGTTTCACCGGGACAGGGGACAGCTATGGCTACACCTTC
CASSFTGTGDSYGYTF
>NA|TRBV6-4|TRBJ1-2|NA
TGTGCCAGCAGTGACGGGCTTAACTATGGCTACACCTTC
CASSDGLNYGYTF
>TRBD2|TRBV9|TRBJ2-3|NA
TGTGCCAGCAGCTCGGGACTAATGGCAGATACGCAGTATTTT
CASSSGLMADTQYF
>TRBD1|TRBV7-9|TRBJ1-4|NA
TGTGCCAGCAGCTTTGGACAGGGTGGGCGTGAAAAACTGTTTTTT
CASSFGQGGREKLFF
>NA|TRBV7-9|TRBJ2-1|NA
TGTGCCAGCAGCTCGCGACTTGCGGGGAGGAATGAGCAGTTCTTC
CASSSRLAGRNEQFF
>TRBD2|TRBV2|TRBJ2-5|NA
TGTGCCAGCAGACCTCCGGGACTACCACAAGAGACCCAGTACTTC
CASRPPGLPQETQYF
>NA|TRBV7-2|TRBJ1-4|NA
TGTGCCAGCAGTCCCGGGGCGTTTACTAATGAAAAACTGTTTTTT
CASSPGAFTNEKLFF
>NA|TRBV6-6|TRBJ1-1|NA
TGTGCCAGCAGTTACTCGAAGTCCTGGGACACTGAAGCTTTCTTT
CASSYSKSWDTEAFF
>TRBD1|TRBV11-2|TRBJ1-2|NA
TGTGCCAGCAGCATGACAGGGTCCGGCTACACCTTC
CASSMTGSGYTF
>NA|TRBV7-9|TRBJ2-5|NA
TGTGCCAGCAGCTCCGTCGGTGGAGAGACCCAGTACTTC
CASSSVGGETQYF
>NA|TRBV6-1|TRBJ1-1|once
TGTGCCAGCAGTGAAAGGGGCCTCAAAAGGGACACTGAAGCTTTCTTT
CASSERGLKRDTEAFF
>TRBD1|TRBV6-5|TRBJ1-2|NA
TGTGCCAGCAGTCCGACGGACAGGGTCAATGGCTACACCTTC
CASSPTDRVNGYTF
>NA|TRBV18|TRBJ2-7|NA
TGTGCCAGCTCACCTGTGCAGGGCCTCAGGGAGCAGTACTTC
CASSPVQGLREQYF
>TRBD1|TRBV5-4|TRBJ1-1|NA
TGTGCCAGCAGCTTAGGGGGCAGGGTCACTGAAGCTTTCTTT
CASSLGGRVTEAFF
>TRBD1|TRBV5-1|TRBJ2-5|NA
TGCGCCAGCAGCCCCGGGACAGCCCAAGAGACCCAGTACTTC
CASSPGTAQETQYF
>NA|TRBV5-8|TRBJ1-3|NA
TGTGCCAGCAGCTCAGCCTCTGGAAACACCATATATTTT
CASSSASGNTIYF